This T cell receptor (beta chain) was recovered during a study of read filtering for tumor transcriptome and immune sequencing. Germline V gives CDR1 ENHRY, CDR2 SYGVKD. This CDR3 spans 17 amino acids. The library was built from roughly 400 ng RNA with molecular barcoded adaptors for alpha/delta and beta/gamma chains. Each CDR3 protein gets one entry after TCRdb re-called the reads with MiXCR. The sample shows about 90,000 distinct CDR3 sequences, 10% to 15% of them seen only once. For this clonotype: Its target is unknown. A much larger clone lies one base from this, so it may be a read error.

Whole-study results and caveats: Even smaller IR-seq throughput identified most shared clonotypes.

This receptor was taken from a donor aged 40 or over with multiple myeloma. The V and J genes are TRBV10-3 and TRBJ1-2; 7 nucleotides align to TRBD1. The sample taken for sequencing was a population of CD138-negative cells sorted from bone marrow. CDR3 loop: CAISESGQPNLGYGYAF. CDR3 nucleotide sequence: TGTGCCATCAGTGAGTCGGGACAGCCGAATCTAGGCTATGGCTACGCCTTC.